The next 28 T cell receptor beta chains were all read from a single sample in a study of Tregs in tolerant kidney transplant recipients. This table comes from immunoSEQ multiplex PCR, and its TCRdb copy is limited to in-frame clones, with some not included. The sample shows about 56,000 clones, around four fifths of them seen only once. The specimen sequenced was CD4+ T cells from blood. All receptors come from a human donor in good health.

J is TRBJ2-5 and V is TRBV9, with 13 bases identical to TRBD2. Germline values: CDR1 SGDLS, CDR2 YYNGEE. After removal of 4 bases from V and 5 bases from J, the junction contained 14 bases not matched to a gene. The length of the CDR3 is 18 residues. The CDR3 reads CASSPERTSGSFEETQYF. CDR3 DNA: TGTGCCAGCAGCCCCGAGAGGACTAGCGGGAGTTTTGAGGAGACCCAGTACTTC.

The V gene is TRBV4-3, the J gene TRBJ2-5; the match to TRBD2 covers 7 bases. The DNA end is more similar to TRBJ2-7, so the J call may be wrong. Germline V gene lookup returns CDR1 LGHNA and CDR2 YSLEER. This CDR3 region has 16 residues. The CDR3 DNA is TGCGCCAGCAGCCGCAAAAACCGGGACTACCTCAACGAGCAGTACTTC. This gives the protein CASSRKNRDYLNEQYF.

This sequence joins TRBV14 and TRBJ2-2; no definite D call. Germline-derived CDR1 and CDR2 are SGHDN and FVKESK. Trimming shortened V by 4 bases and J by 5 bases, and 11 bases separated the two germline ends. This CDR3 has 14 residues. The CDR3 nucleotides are TGTGCCAGCAGCCCCTATCTAGGAACCGGGGAGCTGTTTTTT. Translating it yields CASSPYLGTGELFF.

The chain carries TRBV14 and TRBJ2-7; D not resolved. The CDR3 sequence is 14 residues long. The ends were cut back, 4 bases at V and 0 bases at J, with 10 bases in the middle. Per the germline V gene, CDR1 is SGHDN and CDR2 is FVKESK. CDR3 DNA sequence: TGTGCCAGCAGCCTCCTAGGCAGCTCCTACGAGCAGTACTTC. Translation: CASSLLGSSYEQYF.

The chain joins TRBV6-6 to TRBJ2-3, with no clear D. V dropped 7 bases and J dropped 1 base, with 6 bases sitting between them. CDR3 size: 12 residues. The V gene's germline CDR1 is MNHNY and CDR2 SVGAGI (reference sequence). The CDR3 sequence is CASKRRTDTQYF. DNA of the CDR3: TGTGCCAGCAAGCGCCGCACAGATACGCAGTATTTT.

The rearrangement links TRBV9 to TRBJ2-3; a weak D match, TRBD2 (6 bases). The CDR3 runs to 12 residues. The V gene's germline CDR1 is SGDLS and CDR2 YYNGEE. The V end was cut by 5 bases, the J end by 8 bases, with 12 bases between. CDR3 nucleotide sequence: TGTGCCAGCAGAACGCTGGGGGGTACGCAGTATTTT. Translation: CASRTLGGTQYF.

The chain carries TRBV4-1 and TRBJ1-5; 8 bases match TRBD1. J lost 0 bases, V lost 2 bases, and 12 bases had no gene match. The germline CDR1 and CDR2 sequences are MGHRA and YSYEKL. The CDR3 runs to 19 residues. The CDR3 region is CASSQRDGQGSYSNQPQHF. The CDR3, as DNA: TGCGCCAGCAGCCAAAGGGACGGACAGGGAAGTTATAGCAATCAGCCCCAGCATTTT.

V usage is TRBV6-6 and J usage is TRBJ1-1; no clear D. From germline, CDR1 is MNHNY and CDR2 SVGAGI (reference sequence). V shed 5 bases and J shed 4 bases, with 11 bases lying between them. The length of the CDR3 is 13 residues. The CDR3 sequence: CASSTPSGTEAFF. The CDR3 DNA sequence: TGTGCCAGCAGTACCCCGTCGGGCACTGAAGCTTTCTTT.

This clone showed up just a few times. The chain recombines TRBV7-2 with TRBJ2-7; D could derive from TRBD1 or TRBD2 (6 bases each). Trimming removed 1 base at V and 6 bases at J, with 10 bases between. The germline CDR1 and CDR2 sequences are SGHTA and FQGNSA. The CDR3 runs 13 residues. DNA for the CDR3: TGTGCCAGCAGCTTAGTAGGAGGGGGCGAGCAGTACTTC. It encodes CASSLVGGGEQYF. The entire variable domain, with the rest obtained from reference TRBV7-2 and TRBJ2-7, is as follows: GAGVSQSPSNKVTEKGKDVELRCDPISGHTALYWYRQSLGQGLEFLIYFQGNSAPDKSGLPSDRFSAERTGGSVSTLTIQRTQQEDSAVYLCASSLVGGGEQYFGPGTRLTVT.

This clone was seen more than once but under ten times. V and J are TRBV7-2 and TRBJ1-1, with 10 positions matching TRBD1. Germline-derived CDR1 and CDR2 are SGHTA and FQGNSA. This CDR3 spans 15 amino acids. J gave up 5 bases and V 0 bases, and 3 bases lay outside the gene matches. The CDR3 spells CASSLAGDRGTEAFF. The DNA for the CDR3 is TGTGCCAGCAGCTTAGCGGGGGACAGGGGAACTGAAGCTTTCTTT.

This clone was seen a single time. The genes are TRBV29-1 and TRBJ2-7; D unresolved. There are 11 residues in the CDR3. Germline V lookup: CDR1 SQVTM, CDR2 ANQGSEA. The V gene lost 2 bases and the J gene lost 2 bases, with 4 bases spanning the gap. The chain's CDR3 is CSVEFAYEQYF. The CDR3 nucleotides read TGCAGCGTTGAATTTGCCTACGAGCAGTACTTC.

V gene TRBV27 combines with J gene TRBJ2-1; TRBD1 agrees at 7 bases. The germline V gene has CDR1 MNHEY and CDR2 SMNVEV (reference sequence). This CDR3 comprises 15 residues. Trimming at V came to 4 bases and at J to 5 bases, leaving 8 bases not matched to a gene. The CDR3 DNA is TGTGCCAGCAGTTCACGGACAGGTACTAACAATGAGCAGTTCTTC. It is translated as CASSSRTGTNNEQFF.

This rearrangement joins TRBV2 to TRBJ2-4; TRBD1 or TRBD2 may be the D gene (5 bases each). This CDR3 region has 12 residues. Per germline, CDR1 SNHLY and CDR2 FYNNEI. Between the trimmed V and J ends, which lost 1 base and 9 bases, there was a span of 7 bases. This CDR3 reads CASSEVGTIQYF. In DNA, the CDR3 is TGTGCCAGCAGTGAAGTAGGGACCATTCAGTACTTC.

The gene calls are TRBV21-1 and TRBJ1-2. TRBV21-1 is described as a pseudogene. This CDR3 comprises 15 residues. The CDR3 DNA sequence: TGTGCCAGCAGCCCCTGGTGGGGGGGGCCCTATGGCTACACCTTC. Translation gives CASSPWWGGPYGYTF.

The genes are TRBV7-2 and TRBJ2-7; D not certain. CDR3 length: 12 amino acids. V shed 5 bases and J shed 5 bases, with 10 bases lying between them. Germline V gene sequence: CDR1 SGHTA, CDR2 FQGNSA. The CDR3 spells CASSRVRNEQYF. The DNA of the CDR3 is TGTGCCAGCAGCCGAGTTAGGAACGAGCAGTACTTC.

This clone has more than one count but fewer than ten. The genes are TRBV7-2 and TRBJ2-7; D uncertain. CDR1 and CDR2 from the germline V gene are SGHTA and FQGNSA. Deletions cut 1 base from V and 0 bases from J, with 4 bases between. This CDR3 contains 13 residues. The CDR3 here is CASSLGYSYEQYF. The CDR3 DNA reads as TGTGCCAGCAGCTTAGGGTACTCCTACGAGCAGTACTTC.

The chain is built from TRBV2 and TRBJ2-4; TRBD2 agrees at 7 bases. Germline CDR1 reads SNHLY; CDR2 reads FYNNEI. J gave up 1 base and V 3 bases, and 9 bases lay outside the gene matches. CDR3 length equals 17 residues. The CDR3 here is CASSDLEGRAAKNIQYF. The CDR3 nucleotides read TGTGCCAGCAGTGATTTAGAGGGGAGGGCTGCCAAAAACATTCAGTACTTC.

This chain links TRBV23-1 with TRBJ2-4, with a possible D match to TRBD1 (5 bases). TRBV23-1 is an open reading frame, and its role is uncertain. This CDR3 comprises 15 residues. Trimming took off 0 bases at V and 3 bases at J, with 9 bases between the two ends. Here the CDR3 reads CASSQSAQGKNIQYF. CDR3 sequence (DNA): TGCGCCAGCAGTCAATCAGCTCAGGGCAAAAACATTCAGTACTTC.

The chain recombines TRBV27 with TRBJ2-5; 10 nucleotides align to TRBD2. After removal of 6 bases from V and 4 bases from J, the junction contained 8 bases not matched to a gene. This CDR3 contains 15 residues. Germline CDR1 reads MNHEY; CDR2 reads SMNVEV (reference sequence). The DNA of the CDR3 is TGTGCCAGCAGGGCACTAGCGGGGCCCCCAGAGACCCAGTACTTC. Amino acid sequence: CASRALAGPPETQYF.

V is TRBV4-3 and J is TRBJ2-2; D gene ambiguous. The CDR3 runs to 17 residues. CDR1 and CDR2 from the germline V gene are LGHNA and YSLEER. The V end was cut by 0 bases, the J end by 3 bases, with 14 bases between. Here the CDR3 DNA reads TGCGCCAGCAGCCAAGATAGGCAGGCCCGCTACACCGGGGAGCTGTTTTTT. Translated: CASSQDRQARYTGELFF.

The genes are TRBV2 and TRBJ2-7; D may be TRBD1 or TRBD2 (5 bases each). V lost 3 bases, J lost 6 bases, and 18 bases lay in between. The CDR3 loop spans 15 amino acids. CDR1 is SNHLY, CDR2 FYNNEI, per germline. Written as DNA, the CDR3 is TGTGCCAGCAGTGATCTGGGCAGGGCAGGGAGCGAGCAGTACTTC. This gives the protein CASSDLGRAGSEQYF.

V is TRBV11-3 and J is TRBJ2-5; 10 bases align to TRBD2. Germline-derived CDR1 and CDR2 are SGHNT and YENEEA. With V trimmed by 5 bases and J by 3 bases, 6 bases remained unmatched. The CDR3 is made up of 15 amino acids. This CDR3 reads CASSPGTSAKETQYF. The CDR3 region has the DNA TGTGCCAGCAGCCCGGGGACTAGCGCCAAAGAGACCCAGTACTTC.

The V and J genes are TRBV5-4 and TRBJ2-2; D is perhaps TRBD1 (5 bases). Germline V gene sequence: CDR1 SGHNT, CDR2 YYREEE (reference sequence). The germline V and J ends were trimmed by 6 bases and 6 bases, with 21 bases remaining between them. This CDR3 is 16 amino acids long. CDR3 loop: CASTSRTGRVAGELFF. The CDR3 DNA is TGTGCCAGCACCTCCAGAACGGGCAGGGTAGCCGGGGAGCTGTTTTTT. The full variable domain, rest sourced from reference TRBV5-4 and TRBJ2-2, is ETGVTQSPTHLIKTRGQQVTLRCSSQSGHNTVSWYQQALGQGPQFIFQYYREEENGRGNFPPRFSGLQFPNYSSELNVNALELDDSALYLCASTSRTGRVAGELFFGEGSRLTVL.

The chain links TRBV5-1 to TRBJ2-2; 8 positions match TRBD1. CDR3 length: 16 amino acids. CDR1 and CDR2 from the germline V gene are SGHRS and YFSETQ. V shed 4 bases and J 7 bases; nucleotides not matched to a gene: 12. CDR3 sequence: CASSPHSRTGIGELFF. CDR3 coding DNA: TGCGCCAGCAGCCCACACAGTCGGACAGGGATCGGGGAGCTGTTTTTT.

As DNA, the CDR3 is TGTGCCAGCAGCCAGGCCCCCAGGGGGCTTCCAGATACGCAGTATTTT. Translated, it gives CASSQAPRGLPDTQYF. This chain connects TRBV11-3 to TRBJ2-3, with 8 bases aligning to TRBD1. V lost 5 bases, J lost 4 bases, and 11 bases stayed unmatched. The CDR3 loop spans 16 amino acids. From germline, CDR1 is SGHNT and CDR2 YENEEA. The whole variable domain, filled in from reference TRBV11-3 and TRBJ2-3, reads EAGVVQSPRYKIIEKKQPVAFWCNPISGHNTLYWYLQNLGQGPELLIRYENEEAVDDSQLPKDRFSAERLKGVDSTLKIQPAELGDSAVYLCASSQAPRGLPDTQYFGPGTRLTVL.

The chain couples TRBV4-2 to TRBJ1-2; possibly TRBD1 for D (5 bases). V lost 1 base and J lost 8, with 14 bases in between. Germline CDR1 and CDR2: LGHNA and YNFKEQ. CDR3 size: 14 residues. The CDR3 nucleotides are TGTGCCAGCAGCCAAGGTGGGGCCGGTCAGGGCTACACCTTC. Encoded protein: CASSQGGAGQGYTF.

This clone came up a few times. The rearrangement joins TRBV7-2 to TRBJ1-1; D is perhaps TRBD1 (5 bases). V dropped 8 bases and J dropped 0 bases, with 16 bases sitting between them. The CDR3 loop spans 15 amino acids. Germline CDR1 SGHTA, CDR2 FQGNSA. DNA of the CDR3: TGTGCCAGCGGACGTTCGGGGCAGATGAACACTGAAGCTTTCTTT. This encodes CASGRSGQMNTEAFF.

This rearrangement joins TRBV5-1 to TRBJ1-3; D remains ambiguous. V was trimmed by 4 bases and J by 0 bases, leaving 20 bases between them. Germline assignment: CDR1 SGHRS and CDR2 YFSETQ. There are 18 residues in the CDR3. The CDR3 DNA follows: TGCGCCAGCAGCCCGCCGCCCGACGGATTTTTCTCTGGAAACACCATATATTTT. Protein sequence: CASSPPPDGFFSGNTIYF.